These 30 T cell receptor beta chains were sequenced from one sample in a study of human T cells and chemical hapten exposure (dated by TCRdb to 2020 to 2022). Per the publication, the time point label means: patch test 2, 6 weeks after DPC sensitization. The treatment or condition label here, explained by the study, means: therapeutic diphenylcyclopropenone sensitization with weekly scalp DPC. Preparation of the library involved RACE. These reads were obtained on a NextSeq 500. The public sequencing data were trimmed at Q25 with fastp and processed into clonotypes with MiXCR by TCRdb, which kept only in-frame beta chains. Identical CDR3 proteins give one entry, which carries the most common genes and DNA. This sample gives a few hundred thousand distinct CDR3 sequences in total; roughly 6% of them show up just once. The ten largest clones add up to 4.5% to 6% of the sample. Source: whole blood, taken in connection with sensitization to the hapten diphenylcyclopropenone (DPC). The receptors originated from a woman younger than 35 with alopecia areata. Some clones in this sample may be carry-over from other donors' samples.

This clonotype was recorded at least ten times. This chain connects TRBV5-4 to TRBJ2-3, with 10 bases lining up with TRBD1. The CDR3 spans 19 residues. CDR1 is SGHNT, CDR2 YYREEE, per germline (reference sequence). Germline trimming cut 4 bases from V and 4 bases from J; bases unmatched to any gene: 18. The CDR3 here is CASSRESFRGQGFADTQYF. CDR3 nucleotide sequence: TGTGCCAGCAGCAGAGAGAGTTTTAGGGGACAGGGGTTTGCAGATACGCAGTATTTT.

V and J are TRBV4-1 and TRBJ1-6; no clear D gene. The CDR3 is 15 residues long. Germline V gene data show CDR1 as MGHRA and CDR2 as YSYEKL. V lost 1 base to trimming and J lost 7 bases, with 11 bases between them. This chain's CDR3 is CASSQGQGPNSPLHF. DNA for the CDR3: TGCGCCAGCAGCCAAGGGCAAGGGCCCAATTCACCCCTCCACTTT.

This clonotype was detected a few times. The chain combines TRBV6-1 with TRBJ2-1; D call uncertain. The V end lost 4 bases, the J end lost 7 bases, and 11 bases lay between the germline ends. The CDR3 is 13 amino acids. CDR1 and CDR2 (germline): MNHNS, SASEGT. Here the CDR3 reads CASSVLVLNEQFF. The CDR3 DNA is TGTGCCAGCAGTGTCCTAGTCCTGAATGAGCAGTTCTTC.

The chain has TRBV6-2 or TRBV6-3 and TRBJ1-1, with no clear D. V was cut by 5 bases and J by 0 bases, with 7 bases left in between. CDR3 length: 13 amino acids. The germline V gene has CDR1 MNHEY and CDR2 SVGEGT. The CDR3 sequence is CASSRVLNTEAFF. The CDR3 DNA sequence: TGTGCCAGCAGTCGGGTTTTGAACACTGAAGCTTTCTTT.

The J gene is TRBJ2-7, the V gene TRBV15, with TRBD2 matching over 12 bases. Per the germline V gene, CDR1 is LNHNV and CDR2 is YYDKDF (reference sequence). J gave up 4 bases and V 2 bases, and 6 bases lay outside the gene matches. The CDR3 length is 16 residues. In nucleotides, the CDR3 is TGTGCCACCAGCAGATCACGGACTAGCGGGGCATACGAGCAGTACTTC. This codes for CATSRSRTSGAYEQYF.

Only a few counts were recorded for this clonotype. The CDR3 reads CASTDEELRNQPQHF. In DNA, the CDR3 is TGTGCCAGCACCGACGAGGAGCTACGCAATCAGCCCCAGCATTTT. The chain recombines TRBV2 with TRBJ1-5; the D is unclear. The V end was cut by 7 bases, the J end by 2 bases, with 15 bases between. The CDR3 runs to 15 residues. Germline V gives CDR1 SNHLY, CDR2 FYNNEI.

This clonotype has just a few counts. Here the CDR3 reads CASSPPGPINIQYF. In DNA, the CDR3 is TGTGCCAGCAGCCCACCGGGACCTATAAACATTCAGTACTTC. This sequence joins TRBV5-4 and TRBJ2-4, with D perhaps assigned TRBD1 or TRBD2 (5 bases each). Trimming removed 4 bases from V and 6 bases from J, with 14 bases in between. CDR3 length: 14 amino acids. Germline values: CDR1 SGHNT, CDR2 YYREEE (reference sequence).

This clonotype was counted ten times or more. The V and J genes are TRBV28 and TRBJ2-1, with 10 bases identical to TRBD2. Germline CDR1 is MDHEN and CDR2 is SYDVKM. CDR3 length equals 17 residues. V trimming: 6 bases; J trimming: 0 bases; junction bases outside the gene matches: 8. CDR3 amino acids: CASRALAGAASYNEQFF. CDR3 in DNA: TGTGCCAGCAGGGCTCTAGCGGGGGCAGCCTCCTACAATGAGCAGTTCTTC.

The sample holds many counts of this clonotype. The chain joins TRBV9 to TRBJ2-3, with 11 bases matching TRBD2. The CDR3 loop spans 14 amino acids. Germline CDR1 reads SGDLS; CDR2 reads YYNGEE. J was trimmed by 6 bases and V by 3 bases; bases with no gene match: 3. CDR3 nucleotides: TGTGCCAGCAGCGCGACTAGCGGGGTTGATACGCAGTATTTT. It is translated as CASSATSGVDTQYF.

V gene TRBV4-1 combines with J gene TRBJ1-1, with D possibly matching TRBD1 (6 bases). V was pared by 0 bases and J by 6 bases, with 14 bases between. The CDR3 loop spans 15 amino acids. Germline V lookup: CDR1 MGHRA, CDR2 YSYEKL. CDR3 loop: CASSQEGAGYSEAFF. The CDR3 region has the DNA TGCGCCAGCAGCCAAGAGGGGGCAGGATACTCTGAAGCTTTCTTT.

This clonotype was detected once. The rearrangement joins TRBV7-9 to TRBJ2-7; D uncertain. CDR1 is SEHNR, CDR2 FQNEAQ, per germline (reference sequence). The CDR3 runs 15 residues. V lost 8 bases and J lost 0, with 17 bases in between. In DNA, the CDR3 is TGTGCCAGCTTGCATTTCATTCCCCTCTCCTACGAGCAGTACTTC. Protein product: CASLHFIPLSYEQYF.

There are many counts of this clonotype. J is TRBJ1-5 and V is TRBV5-6; tentatively, D is TRBD1 (5 bases). Germline values: CDR1 SGHDT, CDR2 YYEEEE. The CDR3 is 15 residues long. V was pared by 1 base and J by 4 bases, with 12 bases between. Here the CDR3 reads CASSLLQGTNQPQHF. The CDR3 DNA follows: TGTGCCAGCAGCTTGCTGCAGGGTACTAATCAGCCCCAGCATTTT.

The chain recombines TRBV5-1 with TRBJ2-3, with TRBD2 identical over 7 bases. The CDR3 covers 14 residues. Losses at the gene ends were 0 bases for V and 6 bases for J; bases not matched to a gene: 4. Germline V gene lookup returns CDR1 SGHRS and CDR2 YFSETQ. This CDR3 reads CASSLASGEDTQYF. Written as DNA, the CDR3 is TGCGCCAGCAGCTTGGCCAGCGGGGAGGATACGCAGTATTTT. Supplemented by reference TRBV5-1 and TRBJ2-3, the full variable domain reads KAGVTQTPRYLIKTRGQQVTLSCSPISGHRSVSWYQQTPGQGLQFLFEYFSETQRNKGNFPGRFSGRQFSNSRSEMNVSTLELGDSALYLCASSLASGEDTQYFGPGTRLTVL.

The gene calls are TRBV18 and TRBJ2-5, with D perhaps matching TRBD2 (5 bases). Germline lookup yields CDR1 KGHSH and CDR2 LQKENI. The CDR3 sequence is 15 residues long. Trimming cost V 4 bases and J 1 base, with 13 bases left between them. In nucleotides, the CDR3 is TGTGCCAGCTCACAAATACCGGGAACCCAAGAGACCCAGTACTTC. It yields the protein CASSQIPGTQETQYF.

This clonotype came up a few times. The chain uses TRBV20-1 and TRBJ1-1; D uncertain. CDR3 length: 11 residues. Germline-derived CDR1 and CDR2 are DFQATT and SNEGSKA (reference sequence). V was trimmed by 2 bases and J by 3 bases, leaving 4 bases between them. In DNA, the CDR3 is TGCAGTGCTAGACCGTACACTGAAGCTTTCTTT. This codes for CSARPYTEAFF.

The chain recombines TRBV7-9 with TRBJ1-4; D not resolved. Trimming took 5 bases from V and 5 from J, leaving 9 bases between them. This CDR3 comprises 13 residues. The germline CDR1 and CDR2 sequences are SEHNR and FQNEAQ (reference sequence). CDR3: CASSQSLNEKLFF. The CDR3 DNA follows: TGTGCCAGCAGCCAATCGTTGAATGAAAAACTGTTTTTT.

This clonotype has only a few counts. This chain joins TRBV11-2 and TRBJ2-3; 7 positions match TRBD2. The germline V gene has CDR1 SGHAT and CDR2 FQNNGV. The V and J ends lost 0 bases and 0 bases, in that order; junction bases with no gene match: 3. The CDR3 covers 16 residues. CDR3 nucleotide sequence: TGTGCCAGCAGCTTAGACCAGCGGGGTAGCACAGATACGCAGTATTTT. Its protein is CASSLDQRGSTDTQYF.

CDR3 nucleotide sequence: TGTGCCAGCAGTTTTCGGGGAAACACCATATATTTT. Encoded protein: CASSFRGNTIYF. V gene TRBV12-3 or TRBV12-4 combines with J gene TRBJ1-3, with D hard to call. V lost 3 bases, J lost 4 bases, and 4 bases lay in between. CDR3 length: 12 residues.

This clonotype was found a few times. V is TRBV28 and J is TRBJ2-7; D remains unclear. In germline, CDR1 is MDHEN, CDR2 SYDVKM. The CDR3 extends over 15 amino acids. Trimming took 3 bases from V and 0 from J, leaving 12 bases between them. Here the CDR3 reads CASSFLGDNSYEQYF. CDR3 in DNA: TGTGCCAGCAGTTTCCTCGGTGACAACTCCTACGAGCAGTACTTC.

This clonotype showed up just a few times. V and J are TRBV21-1 and TRBJ1-3. TRBV21-1 is deemed a pseudogene. This CDR3 is 14 amino acids long. CDR3 region: CASPGPGSGNTIYF. CDR3 DNA sequence: TGTGCCAGTCCGGGGCCCGGCTCTGGAAACACCATATATTTT.

This sequence joins TRBV18 and TRBJ2-1; a weak D match, TRBD2 (6 bases). CDR1 and CDR2 (germline): KGHSH, LQKENI. This CDR3 spans 18 amino acids. Trimming took off 5 bases at V and 1 base at J, with 21 bases between the two ends. The CDR3 here is CASSVRGVPLRSYNEQFF. The CDR3 bases are TGTGCCAGCTCAGTTCGCGGGGTCCCCCTAAGATCCTACAATGAGCAGTTCTTC.

The CDR3 protein is CASSPIGRSGGEAFF. The DNA of the CDR3 is TGTGCCAGCAGCCCTATAGGACGGTCGGGGGGTGAAGCTTTCTTT. This chain joins TRBV9 and TRBJ1-1; maybe TRBD1 (5 bases). Trimming shortened V by 4 bases and J by 7 bases, and 20 bases separated the two germline ends. CDR1 is SGDLS, CDR2 YYNGEE, per germline. This CDR3 has 15 residues.

The gene calls are TRBV7-2 and TRBJ2-1; 12 bases line up with TRBD2. The CDR3 covers 15 residues. V lost 7 bases to trimming and J lost 6 bases; unmatched junction nucleotides: 7. The germline CDR1 and CDR2 sequences are SGHTA and FQGNSA. For the CDR3, the DNA is TGTGCCAGCACCTTCCCTAGCGGGGGGGGCAATGAGCAGTTCTTC. Translating it yields CASTFPSGGGNEQFF.

This clonotype appeared many times. The rearrangement uses TRBV28 and TRBJ1-2; TRBD1 matches 9 bases. The CDR3 runs to 15 residues. Unmatched junction bases numbered 13, after V lost 6 bases and J lost 8 bases. Looked up from germline, CDR1 is MDHEN and CDR2 is SYDVKM. This CDR3 is CASSWAGQGQSGYTF. The CDR3 DNA sequence: TGTGCCAGCAGCTGGGCTGGACAGGGGCAATCCGGCTACACCTTC.

Ten or more counts support this clonotype. This chain links TRBV9 with TRBJ2-7; TRBD2 matches at 7 bases. Trimming cost V 4 bases and J 7 bases; bases outside gene matches: 5. Germline CDR1 reads SGDLS; CDR2 reads YYNGEE. The CDR3 sequence is 12 residues long. CDR3 sequence reads: CASSSWGGEQYF. CDR3 in DNA: TGTGCCAGCAGCTCTTGGGGGGGTGAGCAGTACTTC.

This clonotype was found many times. The rearrangement uses TRBV25-1 and TRBJ1-1; D uncertain. Trimming pared 1 base from V and 3 bases from J, leaving 12 bases between. The CDR3 length is 15 residues. CDR1 and CDR2 (germline): MGHDK, SYGVNS. The CDR3 sequence: CASSESRGLDTEAFF. Here the CDR3 DNA reads TGTGCCAGCAGTGAATCGCGGGGTTTGGACACTGAAGCTTTCTTT.

This clonotype was recorded a few times. The chain employs TRBV12-3 or TRBV12-4 and TRBJ1-5; 8 bases are a match to TRBD1. J lost 5 bases, V lost 0 bases, and 3 bases had no gene match. The CDR3 has 15 residues. The CDR3 nucleotides read TGTGCCAGCAGTTTAGCGCGGACAGGGCATCAGCCCCAGCATTTT. It translates to CASSLARTGHQPQHF.

This clonotype was picked up many times. V usage is TRBV20-1 and J usage is TRBJ2-1, with D tentatively TRBD1 or TRBD2 (5 bases each). Germline CDR1 and CDR2: DFQATT and SNEGSKA (reference sequence). This CDR3 comprises 11 residues. Here the CDR3 DNA reads TGCGCGGGCAGGGCTTCCAATGAGCAGTTCTTC. Protein sequence: CAGRASNEQFF.

V gene TRBV4-3 combines with J gene TRBJ2-6; no firm D call. Deletions cut 4 bases from V and 2 bases from J, with 12 bases between. The CDR3 totals 16 residues. CDR1 is LGHNA, CDR2 YSLEER, per germline. CDR3: CASSPQVGTGANVLTF. CDR3 in DNA: TGCGCCAGCAGCCCTCAGGTCGGCACTGGGGCCAACGTCCTGACTTTC.

The chain employs TRBV6-2 or TRBV6-3 and TRBJ2-2, with a weak D call TRBD1 (5 bases). Trimming cost V 6 bases and J 7 bases, with 9 bases left between them. The CDR3 is made up of 12 amino acids. From germline, CDR1 is MNHEY and CDR2 SVGEGT. CDR3 DNA: TGTGCCAGCAGAGGGGTCTTCGGGGAGCTGTTTTTT. This sequence encodes CASRGVFGELFF.